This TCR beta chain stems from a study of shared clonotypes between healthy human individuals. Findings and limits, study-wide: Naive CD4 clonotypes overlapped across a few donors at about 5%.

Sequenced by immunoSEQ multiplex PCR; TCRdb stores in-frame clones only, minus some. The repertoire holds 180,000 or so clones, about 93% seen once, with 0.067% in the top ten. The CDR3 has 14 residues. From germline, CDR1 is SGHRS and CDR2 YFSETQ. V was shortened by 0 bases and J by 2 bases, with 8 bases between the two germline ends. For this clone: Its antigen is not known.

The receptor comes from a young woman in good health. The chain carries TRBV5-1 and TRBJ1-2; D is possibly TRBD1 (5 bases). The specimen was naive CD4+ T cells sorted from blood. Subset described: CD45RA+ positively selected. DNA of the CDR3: TGCGCCAGCAGCTTGGTGGCAGGGAACTATGGCTACACCTTC. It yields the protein CASSLVAGNYGYTF.